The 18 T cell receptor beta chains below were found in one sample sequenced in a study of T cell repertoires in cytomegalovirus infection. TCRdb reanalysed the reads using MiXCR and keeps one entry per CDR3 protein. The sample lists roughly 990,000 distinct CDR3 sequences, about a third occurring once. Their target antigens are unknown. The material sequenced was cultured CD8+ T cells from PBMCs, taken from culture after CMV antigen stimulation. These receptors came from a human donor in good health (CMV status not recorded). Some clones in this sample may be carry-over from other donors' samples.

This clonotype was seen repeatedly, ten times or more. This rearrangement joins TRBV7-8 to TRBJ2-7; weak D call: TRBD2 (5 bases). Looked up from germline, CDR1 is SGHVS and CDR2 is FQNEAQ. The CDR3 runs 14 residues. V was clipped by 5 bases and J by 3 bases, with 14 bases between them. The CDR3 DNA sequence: TGTGCCAGCAGCCCTGAGGGCAGTTACTACGAGCAGTACGTC. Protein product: CASSPEGSYYEQYV.

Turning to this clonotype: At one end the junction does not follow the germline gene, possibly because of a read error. CDR3 nucleotide sequence: TGTGCTAGCAGCCGGCGGCCGGAAGGCACAGATACGCAGTATTTT. It specifies CASSRRPEGTDTQYF. The chain carries TRBV7-6 and TRBJ2-3; no reliable D call. Germline-derived CDR1 and CDR2 are SGHVS and FNYEAQ. The CDR3 runs 15 residues.

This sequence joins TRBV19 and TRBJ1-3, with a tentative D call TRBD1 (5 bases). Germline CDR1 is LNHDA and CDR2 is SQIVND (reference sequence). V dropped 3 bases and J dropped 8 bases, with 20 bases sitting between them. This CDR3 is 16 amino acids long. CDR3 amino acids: CASSILPPGPPDTIYF. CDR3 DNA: TGTGCCAGTAGTATCCTCCCTCCGGGACCCCCTGACACCATATATTTT.

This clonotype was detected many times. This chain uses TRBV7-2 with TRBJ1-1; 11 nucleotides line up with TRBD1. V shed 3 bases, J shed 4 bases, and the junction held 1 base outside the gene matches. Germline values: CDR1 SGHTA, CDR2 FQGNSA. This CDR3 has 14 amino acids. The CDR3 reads CASSFGTGGTEAFF. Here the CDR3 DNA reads TGTGCCAGCAGCTTTGGGACAGGGGGCACTGAAGCTTTCTTT.

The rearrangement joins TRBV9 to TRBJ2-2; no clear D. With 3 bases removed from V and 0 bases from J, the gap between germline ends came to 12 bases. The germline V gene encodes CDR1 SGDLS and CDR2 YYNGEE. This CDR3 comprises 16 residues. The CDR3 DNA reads TGTGCCAGCAGCGCCGGCCCTCTGGCGAACACCGGGGAGCTGTTTTTT. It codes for CASSAGPLANTGELFF. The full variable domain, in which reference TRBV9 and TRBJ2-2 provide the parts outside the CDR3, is DSGVTQTPKHLITATGQRVTLRCSPRSGDLSVYWYQQSLDQGLQFLIQYYNGEERAKGNILERFSAQQFPDLHSELNLSSLELGDSALYFCASSAGPLANTGELFFGEGSRLTVL.

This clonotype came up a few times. CDR3 nucleotides: TGCAGTGCTCGTTCGGGACAGGGGTATTACGAGCAGTACGTC. It codes for CSARSGQGYYEQYV. This chain joins TRBV20-1 and TRBJ2-7; 10 bases agree with TRBD1. Germline CDR1 reads DFQATT; CDR2 reads SNEGSKA (reference sequence). The CDR3 loop spans 14 amino acids. Trimming took 5 bases from V and 4 from J; bases not matched to a gene: 8.

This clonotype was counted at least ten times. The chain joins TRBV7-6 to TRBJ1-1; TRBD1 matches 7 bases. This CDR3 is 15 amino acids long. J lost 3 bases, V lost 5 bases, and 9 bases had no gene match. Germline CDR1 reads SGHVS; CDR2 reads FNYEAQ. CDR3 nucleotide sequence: TGTGCCAGCAGCCATCCCGAGGGGGCCGACACTGAAGCTTTCTTT. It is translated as CASSHPEGADTEAFF.

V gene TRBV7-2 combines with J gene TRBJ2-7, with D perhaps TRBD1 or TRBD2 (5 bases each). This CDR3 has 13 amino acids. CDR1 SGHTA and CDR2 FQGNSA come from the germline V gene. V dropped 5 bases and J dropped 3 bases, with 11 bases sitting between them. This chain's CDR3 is CASSPRGCYEQYV. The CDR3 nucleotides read TGTGCCAGCAGCCCGAGGGGATGCTACGAGCAGTACGTC.

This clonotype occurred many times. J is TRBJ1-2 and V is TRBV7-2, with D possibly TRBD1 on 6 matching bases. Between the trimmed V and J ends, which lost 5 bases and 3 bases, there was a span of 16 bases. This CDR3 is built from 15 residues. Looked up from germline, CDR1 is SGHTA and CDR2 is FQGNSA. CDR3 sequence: CASSPRQGKDYGYTF. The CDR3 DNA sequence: TGTGCCAGCAGCCCTCGGCAGGGGAAAGACTATGGCTACACCTTC.

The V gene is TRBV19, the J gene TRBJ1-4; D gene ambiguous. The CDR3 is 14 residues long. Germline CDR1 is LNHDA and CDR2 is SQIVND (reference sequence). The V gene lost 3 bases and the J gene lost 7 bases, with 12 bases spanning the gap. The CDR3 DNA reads TGTGCCAGTAGTATCGTCAGGACGAGTGAAAAACTGTTTTTT. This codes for CASSIVRTSEKLFF.

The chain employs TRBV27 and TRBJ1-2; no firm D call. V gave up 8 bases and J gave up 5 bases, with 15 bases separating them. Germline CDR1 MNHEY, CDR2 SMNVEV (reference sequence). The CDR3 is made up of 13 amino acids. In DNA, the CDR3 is TGTGCCAGCTCGACTGGGTTAGGTTATGGCTACACCTTC. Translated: CASSTGLGYGYTF.

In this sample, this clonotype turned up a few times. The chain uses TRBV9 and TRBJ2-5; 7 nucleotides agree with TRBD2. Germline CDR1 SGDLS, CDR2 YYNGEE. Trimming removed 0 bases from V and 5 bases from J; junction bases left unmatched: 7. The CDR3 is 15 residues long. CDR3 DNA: TGTGCCAGCAGCGTAGAAGGACTAGAAGGGGAGACCCAGTACTTC. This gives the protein CASSVEGLEGETQYF.

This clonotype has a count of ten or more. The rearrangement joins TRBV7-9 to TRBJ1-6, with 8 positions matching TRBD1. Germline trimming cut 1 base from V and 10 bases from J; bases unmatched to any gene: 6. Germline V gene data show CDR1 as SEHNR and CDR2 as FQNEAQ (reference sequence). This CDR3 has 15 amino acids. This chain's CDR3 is CASSLVGQGWSPLHF. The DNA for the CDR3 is TGTGCCAGCAGCTTAGTTGGACAGGGTTGGTCACCCCTCCACTTT.

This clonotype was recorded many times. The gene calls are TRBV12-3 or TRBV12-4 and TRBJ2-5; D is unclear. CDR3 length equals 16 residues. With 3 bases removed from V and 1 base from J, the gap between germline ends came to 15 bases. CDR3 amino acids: CASSLSTSSTQETQYF. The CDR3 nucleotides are TGTGCCAGCAGTTTGTCTACAAGCAGCACCCAAGAGACCCAGTACTTC.

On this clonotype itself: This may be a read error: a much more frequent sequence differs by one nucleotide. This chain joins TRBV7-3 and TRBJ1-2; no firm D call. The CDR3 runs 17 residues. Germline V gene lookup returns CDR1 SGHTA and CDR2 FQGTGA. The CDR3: CASSPYGVPRDSYSYTF. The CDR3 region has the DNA TGTGCCAGCAGCCCCTATGGAGTGCCGAGGGATAGCTATAGCTACACCTTC. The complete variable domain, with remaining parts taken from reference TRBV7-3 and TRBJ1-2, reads GAGVSQTPSNKVTEKGKYVELRCDPISGHTALYWYRQSLGQGPEFLIYFQGTGAADDSGLPNDRFFAVRPEGSVSTLKIQRTERGDSAVYLCASSPYGVPRDSYSYTFGSGTRLTVV.

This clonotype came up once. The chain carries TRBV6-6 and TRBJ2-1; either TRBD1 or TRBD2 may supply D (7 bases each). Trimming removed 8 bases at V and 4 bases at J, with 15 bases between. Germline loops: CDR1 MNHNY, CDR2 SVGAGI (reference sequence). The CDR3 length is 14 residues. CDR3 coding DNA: TGTGCCAGCCAGGGGGGGGGCCTTTACAATGAGCAGTTCTTC. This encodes CASQGGGLYNEQFF.

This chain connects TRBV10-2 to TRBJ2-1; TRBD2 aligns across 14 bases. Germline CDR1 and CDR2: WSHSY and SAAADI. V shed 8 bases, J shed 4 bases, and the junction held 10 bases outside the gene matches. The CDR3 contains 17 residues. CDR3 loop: CASGFLGTSGGYNEQFF. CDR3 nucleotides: TGCGCCAGCGGTTTTCTCGGGACTAGCGGGGGATACAATGAGCAGTTCTTC.

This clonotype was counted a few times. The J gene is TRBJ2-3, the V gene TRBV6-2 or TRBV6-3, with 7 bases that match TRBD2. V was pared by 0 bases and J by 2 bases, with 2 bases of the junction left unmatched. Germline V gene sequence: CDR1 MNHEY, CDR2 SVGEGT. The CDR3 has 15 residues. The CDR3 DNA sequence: TGTGCCAGCAGTTACTCGGGAGGGAACACAGATACGCAGTATTTT. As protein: CASSYSGGNTDTQYF.